The clone carrying this T cell receptor (beta chain) was seen ten or more times. The source of the sample is a study of T-cell reconstitution after alpha-beta-depleted transplantation in children. Germline V gene lookup returns CDR1 MNHNS and CDR2 SASEGT. The CDR3 has 15 residues. Trimming removed 6 bases from V and 3 bases from J, with 17 bases in between. Molecular barcoding with unique molecular identifiers was used for the TCRbeta library. From the PCR reads, TCRdb called clonotypes with MiXCR, one entry per CDR3 protein. The table has roughly 490,000 distinct CDR3 sequences, roughly an eighth seen once; the top ten hold approximately 14%.

This rearrangement joins TRBV6-1 to TRBJ1-1, with D possibly being TRBD1 (5 bases). Material: PBMCs, mostly from graft donor cells, obtained 180 days after TCRalphabeta/CD19-depleted stem cell transplant. The source of this sequence is a female patient aged 2-15 years who had a stem cell transplant for aplastic anemia, so the T cells may come from the graft donor. The CDR3 nucleotides read TGTGCCAGCAGGCAGGGACCTTACTACCACACTGAAGCTTTCTTT. The encoded protein is CASRQGPYYHTEAFF.